In its sample, the clone carrying this TCR beta chain was seen a few times. Its antigen is not identified. This sample was included in a study of T cells after yellow fever vaccination. The CDR3 runs to 14 residues. The V gene lost 2 bases and the J gene lost 6 bases, with 10 bases spanning the gap. The germline V gene has CDR1 PRHDT and CDR2 FYEKMQ (reference sequence). Study observations and caveats: Overlap between CD4 and CD8 compartments was detected for a small share of clonotypes. FACS-sorted repertoires could harbor abundant contaminating bulk-population clonotypes.

TCRdb reprocessed the 5' RACE reads with MiXCR, giving one entry per CDR3 protein. The sample includes under 550,000 distinct CDR3 sequences, just over 20% of them seen just once. The specimen comprised PBMCs, sampled less than 25 days after the first yellow fever vaccination. The V and J genes are TRBV13 and TRBJ1-4, with D possibly TRBD1 on 5 matching bases. This TCR was sampled from a man aged 18 to 29 who received the YFV17D yellow fever vaccine. DNA for the CDR3: TGTGCCAGCAGCTTACGACAGCAGCATGAAAAACTGTTTTTT. Encoded protein: CASSLRQQHEKLFF.